The 16 T cell receptor beta chains listed next were all sequenced from one sample in a study of cytomegalovirus exposure and HLA in healthy donors. Both 60 Vbeta primers and 13 Jbeta primers went into the PCR. The assay was immunoSEQ multiplex PCR, and TCRdb's table has in-frame clones only and misses some. The sample includes about 130,000 clones, 10% to 13% of them seen just once. Sequenced sample: PBMCs. All receptors come from a woman under 30 in good health and CMV-seropositive.

This clone has only a few counts. The chain carries TRBV30 and TRBJ1-5, with D hard to call. V lost 3 bases and J lost 7, with 13 bases in between. The CDR3 contains 13 residues. The germline gives CDR1 GTSNPN, CDR2 SVGIG (reference sequence). In nucleotides, the CDR3 is TGTGCCTGGAGCCTCGGGGAAGGGCAGCCCCAGCATTTT. The encoded protein is CAWSLGEGQPQHF.

V and J are TRBV15 and TRBJ2-2; 7 positions match TRBD1. V was pared by 3 bases and J by 4 bases, with 5 bases of the junction left unmatched. The CDR3 has 15 residues. Germline CDR1 is LNHNV and CDR2 is YYDKDF (reference sequence). The chain's CDR3 is CATSSPGTVTGELFF. The DNA of the CDR3 is TGTGCCACCAGCAGTCCAGGGACAGTCACCGGGGAGCTGTTTTTT.

The chain carries TRBV6-1 and TRBJ2-7, with D possibly TRBD2 on 6 matching bases. V shed 5 bases and J shed 6 bases, with 20 bases lying between them. There are 15 residues in the CDR3. Germline CDR1 is MNHNS and CDR2 is SASEGT. The CDR3 is CASSPPGLLGSEQYF. In nucleotides, the CDR3 is TGTGCCAGCAGTCCGCCGGGACTTCTCGGTTCCGAGCAGTACTTC.

This sequence joins TRBV5-6 and TRBJ2-3; possibly TRBD1 for D (6 bases). The CDR3 has 17 amino acids. Germline lookup yields CDR1 SGHDT and CDR2 YYEEEE. V was shortened by 3 bases and J by 3 bases, with 20 bases between the two germline ends. The CDR3: CASSSAYRVRLTDTQYF. In DNA form, the CDR3 reads TGTGCCAGCAGCTCCGCCTACAGGGTTCGGTTGACAGATACGCAGTATTTT.

This clone was picked up a small number of times. The chain uses TRBV6-4 and TRBJ2-2; D uncertain. The CDR3 has 14 residues. In germline, CDR1 is MRHNA, CDR2 SNTAGT. The V end lost 8 bases, the J end lost 0 bases, and 10 bases lay between the germline ends. For the CDR3, the DNA is TGTGCCAGCCGGAGCAATGCGAACACCGGGGAGCTGTTTTTT. Translating it yields CASRSNANTGELFF.

The chain is built from TRBV13 and TRBJ2-1; D is unresolved. Per germline, CDR1 PRHDT and CDR2 FYEKMQ (reference sequence). Trimming left V 3 bases short and J 4 bases short, with 7 bases between. This CDR3 is 13 amino acids long. The DNA of the CDR3 is TGTGCCAGCAGCTTCGAGCCGTACAATGAGCAGTTCTTC. This gives the protein CASSFEPYNEQFF. Based on the CDR3 plus reference TRBV13 and TRBJ2-1, the full variable domain is AAGVIQSPRHLIKEKRETATLKCYPIPRHDTVYWYQQGPGQDPQFLISFYEKMQSDKGSIPDRFSAQQFSDYHSELNMSSLELGDSALYFCASSFEPYNEQFFGPGTRLTVL.

V is TRBV5-1 and J is TRBJ2-7; perhaps TRBD2 as D (6 bases). This CDR3 has 17 residues. V lost 0 bases, J lost 3 bases, and 19 bases lay in between. CDR1 SGHRS and CDR2 YFSETQ come from the germline V gene. Here the CDR3 DNA reads TGCGCCAGCAGCTTGGGAGCGGGTATTCCTGGGCGCTACGAGCAGTACTTC. This gives the protein CASSLGAGIPGRYEQYF.

This clone has more than one count but fewer than ten. The V call is TRBV4-2, the J call TRBJ2-7; TRBD2 aligns across 15 bases. Germline V gene data show CDR1 as LGHNA and CDR2 as YNFKEQ. The CDR3 loop spans 16 amino acids. V gave up 4 bases and J gave up 0 bases; unmatched junction bases: 1. For the CDR3, the DNA is TGTGCCAGCAGCCTGGGACTAGCGGGAGGCTCCTACGAGCAGTACTTC. It specifies CASSLGLAGGSYEQYF.

This clone came up a few times. The chain is built from TRBV5-6 and TRBJ1-3; possible D gene TRBD1, 6 bases. Trimming cost V 3 bases and J 0 bases, with 10 bases left between them. Per germline, CDR1 SGHDT and CDR2 YYEEEE. This CDR3 has 15 residues. This CDR3 reads CASSSDSRSGNTIYF. CDR3 DNA: TGTGCCAGCAGCTCGGACAGCCGCTCTGGAAACACCATATATTTT.

This clone was observed a handful of times. The chain couples TRBV5-1 to TRBJ2-3, with D unclear. The CDR3 runs 15 residues. Germline CDR1 and CDR2: SGHRS and YFSETQ. The V end lost 3 bases, the J end lost 0 bases, and 11 bases lay between the germline ends. The CDR3 DNA follows: TGCGCCAGCAGCTCGCTGGGCACTAGCACAGATACGCAGTATTTT. This sequence encodes CASSSLGTSTDTQYF. Full variable domain (remainder filled in from reference TRBV5-1 and TRBJ2-3): KAGVTQTPRYLIKTRGQQVTLSCSPISGHRSVSWYQQTPGQGLQFLFEYFSETQRNKGNFPGRFSGRQFSNSRSEMNVSTLELGDSALYLCASSSLGTSTDTQYFGPGTRLTVL.

The rearrangement uses TRBV6-1 and TRBJ1-1; D possibly corresponds to TRBD1 (5 bases). The CDR3 is made up of 15 amino acids. Germline CDR1 is MNHNS and CDR2 is SASEGT. V was shortened by 6 bases and J by 0 bases, with 14 bases between the two germline ends. The CDR3 DNA follows: TGTGCCAGCAGAATAGGACACGTCATGAACACTGAAGCTTTCTTT. This codes for CASRIGHVMNTEAFF.

This clone was counted a few times. The J gene is TRBJ2-7, the V gene TRBV6-5; TRBD2 matches 10 bases. V shed 7 bases, J shed 8 bases, and the junction held 8 bases outside the gene matches. This CDR3 comprises 13 residues. Germline V gene data show CDR1 as MNHEY and CDR2 as SVGAGI. DNA for the CDR3: TGTGCCAGCACGGGTCTAGCGGGAGACCAGCAGTACTTC. This encodes CASTGLAGDQQYF.

In this sample, this clone turned up a few times. The V gene is TRBV6-1, the J gene TRBJ1-5; unclear D gene. Germline V CDR1 and CDR2: MNHNS, SASEGT. CDR3 length equals 15 residues. Deletions cut 2 bases from V and 3 bases from J, with 11 bases between. For the CDR3, the DNA is TGTGCCAGCAGTGAATCGGGGTCCCTCAATCAGCCCCAGCATTTT. This gives the protein CASSESGSLNQPQHF.

This clone has more than one count but fewer than ten. The V and J genes are TRBV4-2 and TRBJ1-2; D not certain. V was shortened by 0 bases and J by 1 base, with 12 bases between the two germline ends. The CDR3 contains 16 residues. The germline V gene encodes CDR1 LGHNA and CDR2 YNFKEQ. The CDR3 is CASSQEARTINYGYTF. The CDR3 DNA follows: TGTGCCAGCAGCCAAGAAGCCCGAACGATTAACTATGGCTACACCTTC.

This clone was counted a single time. The chain is built from TRBV12-5 and TRBJ1-2, with D maybe TRBD1 (5 bases). The ends were cut back, 6 bases at V and 5 bases at J, with 19 bases in the middle. CDR3 size: 15 residues. Germline values: CDR1 LGHNT, CDR2 FRNRAP. CDR3 nucleotide sequence: TGTGCTAGTGGCGTGCAGACGGGGGGGAGGTATGGCTACACCTTC. This encodes CASGVQTGGRYGYTF.

This clone appeared a few times. V is TRBV28 and J is TRBJ1-2; TRBD1 agrees at 8 bases. This CDR3 region has 15 residues. J lost 5 bases, V lost 4 bases, and 9 bases had no gene match. Germline V gives CDR1 MDHEN, CDR2 SYDVKM. As DNA, the CDR3 is TGTGCCAGCAGTTCTTACGGACAGGGCAAGTATGGCTACACCTTC. It specifies CASSSYGQGKYGYTF.